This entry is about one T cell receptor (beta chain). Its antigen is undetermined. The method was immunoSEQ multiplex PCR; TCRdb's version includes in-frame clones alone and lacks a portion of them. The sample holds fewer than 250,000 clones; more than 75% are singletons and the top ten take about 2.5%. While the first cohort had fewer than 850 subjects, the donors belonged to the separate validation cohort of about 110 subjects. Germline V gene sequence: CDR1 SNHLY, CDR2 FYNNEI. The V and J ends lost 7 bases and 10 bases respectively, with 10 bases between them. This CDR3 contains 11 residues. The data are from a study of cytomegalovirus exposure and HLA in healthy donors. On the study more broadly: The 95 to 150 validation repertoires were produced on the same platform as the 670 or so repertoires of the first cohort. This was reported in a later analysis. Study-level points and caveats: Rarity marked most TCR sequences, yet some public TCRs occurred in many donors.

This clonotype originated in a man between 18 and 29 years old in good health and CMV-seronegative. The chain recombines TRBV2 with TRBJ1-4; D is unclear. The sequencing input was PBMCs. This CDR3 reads CASTSGGKLFF. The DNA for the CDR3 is TGTGCCAGCACCTCGGGTGGAAAACTGTTTTTT.